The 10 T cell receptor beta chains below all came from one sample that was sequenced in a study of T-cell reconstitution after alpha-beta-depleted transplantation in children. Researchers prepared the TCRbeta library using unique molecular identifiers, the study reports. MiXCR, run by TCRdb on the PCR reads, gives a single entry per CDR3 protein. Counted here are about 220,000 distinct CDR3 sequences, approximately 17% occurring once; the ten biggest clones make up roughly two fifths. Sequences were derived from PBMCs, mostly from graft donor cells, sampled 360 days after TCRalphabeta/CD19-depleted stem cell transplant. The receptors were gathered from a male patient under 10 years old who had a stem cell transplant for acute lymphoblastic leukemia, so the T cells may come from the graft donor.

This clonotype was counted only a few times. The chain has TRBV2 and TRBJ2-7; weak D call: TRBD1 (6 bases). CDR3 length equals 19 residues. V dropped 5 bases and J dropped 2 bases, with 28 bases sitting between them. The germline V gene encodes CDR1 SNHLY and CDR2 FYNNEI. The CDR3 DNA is TGTGCCAGCAGTCTCCCACAGGGAGACATAGTGGGGCTGCCCTACGAGCAGTACTTC. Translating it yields CASSLPQGDIVGLPYEQYF.

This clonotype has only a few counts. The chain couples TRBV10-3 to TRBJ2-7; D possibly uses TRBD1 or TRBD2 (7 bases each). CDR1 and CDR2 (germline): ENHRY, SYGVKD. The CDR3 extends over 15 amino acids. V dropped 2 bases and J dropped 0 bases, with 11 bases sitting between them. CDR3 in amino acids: CAISEGGDSSYEQYF. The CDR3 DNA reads TGTGCCATCAGTGAGGGGGGGGACAGCTCCTACGAGCAGTACTTC.

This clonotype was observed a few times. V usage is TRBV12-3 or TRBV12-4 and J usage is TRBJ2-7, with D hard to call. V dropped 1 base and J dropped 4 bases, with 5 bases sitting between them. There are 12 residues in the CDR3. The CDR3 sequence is CASSLGQYEQYF. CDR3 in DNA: TGTGCCAGCAGTTTAGGGCAATACGAGCAGTACTTC.

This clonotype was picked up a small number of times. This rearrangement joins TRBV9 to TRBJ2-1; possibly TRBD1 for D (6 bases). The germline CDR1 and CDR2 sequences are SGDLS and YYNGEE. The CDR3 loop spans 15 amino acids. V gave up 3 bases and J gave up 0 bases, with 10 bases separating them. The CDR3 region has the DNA TGTGCCAGCAGCGGGGGGACAAGCTCCTACAATGAGCAGTTCTTC. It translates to CASSGGTSSYNEQFF. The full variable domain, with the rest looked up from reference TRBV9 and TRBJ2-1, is DSGVTQTPKHLITATGQRVTLRCSPRSGDLSVYWYQQSLDQGLQFLIQYYNGEERAKGNILERFSAQQFPDLHSELNLSSLELGDSALYFCASSGGTSSYNEQFFGPGTRLTVL.

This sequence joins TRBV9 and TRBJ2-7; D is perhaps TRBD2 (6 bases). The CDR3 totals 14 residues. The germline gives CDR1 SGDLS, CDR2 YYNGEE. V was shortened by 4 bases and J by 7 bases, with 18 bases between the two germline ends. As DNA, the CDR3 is TGTGCCAGCAGCCCACATGGCGGGGTGGAGGAGCAGTACTTC. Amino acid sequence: CASSPHGGVEEQYF. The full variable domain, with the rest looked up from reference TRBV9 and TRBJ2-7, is DSGVTQTPKHLITATGQRVTLRCSPRSGDLSVYWYQQSLDQGLQFLIQYYNGEERAKGNILERFSAQQFPDLHSELNLSSLELGDSALYFCASSPHGGVEEQYFGPGTRLTVT.

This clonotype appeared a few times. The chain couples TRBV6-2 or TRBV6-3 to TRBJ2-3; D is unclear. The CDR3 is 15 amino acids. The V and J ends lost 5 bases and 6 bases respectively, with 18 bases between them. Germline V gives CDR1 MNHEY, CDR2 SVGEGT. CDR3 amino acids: CASSTHGLRLDTQYF. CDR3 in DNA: TGTGCCAGCAGTACCCACGGGCTCCGGCTGGATACGCAGTATTTT.

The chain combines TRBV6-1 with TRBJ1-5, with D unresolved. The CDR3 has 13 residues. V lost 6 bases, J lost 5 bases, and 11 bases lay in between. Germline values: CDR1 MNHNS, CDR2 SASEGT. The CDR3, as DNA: TGTGCCAGCAGCCCACAAGGGTATCAGCCCCAGCATTTT. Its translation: CASSPQGYQPQHF.

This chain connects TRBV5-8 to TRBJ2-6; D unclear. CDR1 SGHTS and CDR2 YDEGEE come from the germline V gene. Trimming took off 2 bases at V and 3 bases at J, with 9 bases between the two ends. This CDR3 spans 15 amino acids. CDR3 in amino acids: CASSLSGFGANVLTF. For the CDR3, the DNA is TGTGCCAGCAGCTTAAGTGGCTTTGGGGCCAACGTCCTGACTTTC.

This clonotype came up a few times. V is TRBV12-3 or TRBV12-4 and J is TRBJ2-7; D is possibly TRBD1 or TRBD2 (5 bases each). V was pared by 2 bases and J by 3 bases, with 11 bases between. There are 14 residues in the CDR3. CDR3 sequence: CASSLRERGYEQYF. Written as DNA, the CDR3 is TGTGCCAGCAGTTTACGGGAAAGGGGCTACGAGCAGTACTTC.

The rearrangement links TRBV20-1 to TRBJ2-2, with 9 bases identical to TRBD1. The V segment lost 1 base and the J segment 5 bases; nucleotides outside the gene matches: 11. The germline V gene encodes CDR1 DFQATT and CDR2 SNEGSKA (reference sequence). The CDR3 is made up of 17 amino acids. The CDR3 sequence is CSARGGAQGARTGELFF. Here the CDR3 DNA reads TGCAGTGCTAGAGGGGGGGCACAGGGGGCGAGGACCGGGGAGCTGTTTTTT.